A single sample gave rise to the 32 T cell receptor beta chains below, sequenced in a study of tumor-infiltrating lymphocytes in primary liver carcinoma. cDNA specific to TCR beta was made from approximately 0.55 ug of total RNA, with a constant-region primer employed for priming. Library construction for TCR beta comprised three nested multiplex PCR rounds performed with slightly modified ARM-PCR. The first two PCR rounds, approximately 10 cycles each, used TRBV1-TRBV30 forward primers and a C-beta reverse primer. TCRdb re-called the multiplex PCR reads with MiXCR, one entry per CDR3 protein. The repertoire holds 50,000 to 60,000 distinct CDR3 sequences, around 77% seen once, with around 24% in the top ten. The roughly 19-32 mg bulk tissue piece was not sorted before simultaneous RNA and DNA extraction. The sequenced sample consisted of liver tumor tissue from sampling region 5. The subset is: tumor region T5, tumor centre. Source of these receptors: a man aged 35 to 55 with primary liver carcinoma and hepatitis B virus infection.

This clonotype was found a few times. A much larger clonotype is one base distant, so this may be a read error. This CDR3 fails to terminate in the conserved phenylalanine or tryptophan, so it likely reflects a read error. The chain carries TRBV28 and TRBJ1-1, with no clear D. The CDR3 has 13 amino acids. Per germline, CDR1 MDHEN and CDR2 SYDVKM. Trimming took 3 bases from V and 1 from J, leaving 6 bases between them. The DNA for the CDR3 is TGTGCCAGCAGTTTTCGGCGGAACACTGAAGCTTTCCTT. Translation gives CASSFRRNTEAFL.

Details on this clonotype: At one end the junction does not follow the germline gene, possibly because of a read error. V usage is TRBV4-2 and J usage is TRBJ2-1; 10 bases are shared with TRBD1. The CDR3 is 16 residues long. Germline V gene sequence: CDR1 LGHNA, CDR2 YNFKEQ. CDR3 region: CASSHAGGQGNNEQSF. The CDR3 DNA is TGTGCCAGCAGCCACGCCGGGGGACAGGGGAACAATGAGCAGTCATTT.

CDR3 in DNA: TGTGCCAGCAGCACCCCTCCCGACAGGGGGAAGGAAAAACTGTTTTTT. Encoded protein: CASSTPPDRGKEKLFF. The chain joins TRBV21-1 to TRBJ1-4; the table assigns TRBD1, which was not confirmed against the DNA. TRBV21-1 is recorded as a pseudogene. This CDR3 has 16 amino acids.

To note about this clonotype: A read error may produce the germline difference seen at one junction end. The chain employs TRBV6-5 and TRBJ2-7; weak D call: TRBD2 (6 bases). The CDR3 consists of 14 residues. Germline V gene lookup returns CDR1 MNHEY and CDR2 SVGAGI. The CDR3 here is CTSSSVGLSYEQYF. The CDR3 region has the DNA TGTACCAGCAGTTCAGTGGGACTCTCCTACGAGCAGTACTTC.

Regarding this clonotype: One end of the junction does not line up with germline, which may come from a read error. The rearrangement links TRBV28 to TRBJ1-5; D gene unclear. The CDR3 contains 15 residues. The germline gives CDR1 MDHEN, CDR2 SYDVKM. The CDR3 here is CASSSPGLSSQPQHF. The DNA for the CDR3 is TGTGCCAGCAGTTCCCCAGGACTTAGCAGTCAGCCCCAGCATTTT.

The table lists this clonotype with a count of one. The missing conserved phenylalanine or tryptophan at the end of this CDR3 makes a read error likely. The V call is TRBV29-1, the J call TRBJ1-1; D is possibly TRBD1 (5 bases). V lost 6 bases to trimming and J lost 5 bases, with 22 bases between them. Germline loops: CDR1 SQVTM, CDR2 ANQGSEA. CDR3 size: 15 residues. CDR3 in DNA: TGCAGCGTAGGTCCAGACTGGGGGATGAGGACTGAAGCTTTCCTT. It codes for CSVGPDWGMRTEAFL.

The chain couples TRBV6-1 to TRBJ1-6; possibly TRBD1 for D (5 bases). This CDR3 contains 12 residues. The V gene's germline CDR1 is MNHNS and CDR2 SASEGT. Trimming removed 11 bases at V and 9 bases at J, with 14 bases between. The DNA for the CDR3 is TGTGCCTCCAGGGTGGTTATTTCACCCCTCCACTTT. Its translation: CASRVVISPLHF.

This sequence joins TRBV6-5 and TRBJ2-1; no clear D. Deletions cut 5 bases from V and 16 bases from J, with 18 bases between. The CDR3 contains 12 residues. Germline CDR1 MNHEY, CDR2 SVGAGI. CDR3 sequence: CASSQVGNERFF. In nucleotides, the CDR3 is TGTGCCAGCAGTCAAGTTGGCAATGAGCGATTCTTC.

A remark on this clonotype: Germline and junction disagree at one end, which may indicate a read error. The V and J genes are TRBV12-3 or TRBV12-4 and TRBJ2-1; D possibly corresponds to TRBD2 (5 bases). The CDR3 sequence is 15 residues long. CDR3 sequence: CGSTFDGSSYNEQFF. CDR3 bases: TGTGGCAGCACCTTTGATGGGAGCTCCTACAATGAGCAGTTCTTC.

As for this clonotype: Without the conserved terminal phenylalanine or tryptophan, this CDR3 likely stems from a read error. The limits of the CDR3 on the DNA are not certain, so only TCRdb's listed CDR3 is given. The chain joins TRBV4-2 to TRBJ2-1; the table calls TRBD2, which could not be checked here. The V gene's germline CDR1 is LGHNA and CDR2 YNFKEQ. The CDR3 is 18 amino acids in total, end residues counted. This CDR3 reads CASSQDSQAGSPSGEQSS.

In the case of this clonotype: The missing conserved phenylalanine or tryptophan at the end of this CDR3 makes a read error likely. The V call is TRBV19, the J call TRBJ1-1; 8 bases line up with TRBD1. The germline CDR1 and CDR2 sequences are LNHDA and SQIVND (reference sequence). The CDR3 runs to 13 residues. The CDR3 nucleotides are TGTACCAGTCAGGGGGCCGCTTTGAATGAAGCTTTCCTT. Protein product: CTSQGAALNEAFL.

Details on this clonotype: At one boundary the junction diverges from the germline segment, which might be a read error. The chain recombines TRBV5-4 with TRBJ2-6, with TRBD1 as a possible D gene (5 bases). The CDR3 consists of 18 residues. Germline CDR1 SGHNT, CDR2 YYREEE (reference sequence). The CDR3 sequence: CASSLGPHSSSGANVLTF. CDR3 coding DNA: TGTGCCAGCAGCTTGGGACCGCACTCCTCCTCTGGGGCCAACGTCCTGACTTTT. Variable domain in full (rest from reference TRBV5-4 and TRBJ2-6): ETGVTQSPTHLIKTRGQQVTLRCSSQSGHNTVSWYQQALGQGPQFIFQYYREEENGRGNFPPRFSGLQFPNYSSELNVNALELDDSALYLCASSLGPHSSSGANVLTFGAGSRLTVL.

This clonotype was counted ten times or more. This chain joins TRBV28 and TRBJ2-7; D unclear. Trimming left V 5 bases short and J 2 bases short, with 7 bases between. The CDR3 length is 12 residues. Per germline, CDR1 MDHEN and CDR2 SYDVKM. This chain's CDR3 is CASSRWPYEQYF. The CDR3 coding sequence is TGTGCCAGCAGTCGGTGGCCCTACGAGCAGTACTTC.

On this clonotype itself: The germline gene is not matched at one end of the junction; a read error may be the cause. The CDR3, as DNA: TGTGCCTGGGGTGTACGAAGCACTGAAGCTTTATTT. This translates into CAWGVRSTEALF. The rearrangement uses TRBV30 and TRBJ1-1; D gene uncertain. The CDR3 covers 12 residues. Germline values: CDR1 GTSNPN, CDR2 SVGIG (reference sequence).

This clonotype was seen once. At one of its ends the junction is not consistent with the germline gene, which may arise from a read error. The chain carries TRBV29-1 and TRBJ2-3; TRBD1 might be the D (6 bases). The CDR3 is 14 amino acids. Germline-derived CDR1 and CDR2 are SQVTM and ANQGSEA. The CDR3 nucleotides read TGCAGCGTTTCCGAGTCAGGGGCGTCAGATACCCAGTATTTT. Translating it yields CSVSESGASDTQYF.

Details on this clonotype: Here the CDR3 omits its conserved ending phenylalanine or tryptophan, so a read error is the likely source. V usage is TRBV11-1 and J usage is TRBJ2-2, with D possibly TRBD2 on 5 matching bases. Trimming removed 1 base at V and 9 bases at J, with 15 bases between. The CDR3 is 15 amino acids. CDR1 is SGHAT and CDR2 is FQDESV in the germline V gene (reference sequence). DNA for the CDR3: TGTGCCAGCAGCTTAGTACCGGGAAATACCCGGGAGCTGTTTTTA. It translates to CASSLVPGNTRELFL.

As to this clonotype: The junction does not match germline at one end; this may be a read error. The J gene is TRBJ2-1, the V gene TRBV11-1; D perhaps matches TRBD2 (5 bases). CDR1 is SGHAT, CDR2 FQDESV, per germline (reference sequence). The CDR3 loop spans 14 amino acids. The CDR3 region has the DNA TGTGCCAGCAGCTTAGAGGACTGCTACCATGAACAGTTCTTC. Amino acids: CASSLEDCYHEQFF.

This clonotype counts as medium-sized. The chain has TRBV4-2 and TRBJ2-5; TRBD1 aligns across 11 bases. Trimming cost V 0 bases and J 1 base; bases outside gene matches: 1. Germline V gives CDR1 LGHNA, CDR2 YNFKEQ. This CDR3 is 16 amino acids long. The CDR3 loop reads CASSQDGTGGQETQYF. In DNA, the CDR3 is TGTGCCAGCAGCCAAGACGGGACAGGGGGCCAAGAGACCCAGTACTTC.

For this clonotype: One end of the junction fails to match germline, which may point to a read error. V is TRBV11-2 and J is TRBJ2-6; 8 bases fit TRBD1. The CDR3 loop spans 21 amino acids. Germline-derived CDR1 and CDR2 are SGHAT and FQNNGV. For the CDR3, the DNA is TGTGCCAGCAGCATGGGGAGAGACAGGGGCATCTCCCTCCCTGGAGCCAACGTCCTGACTTTC. Amino acid sequence: CASSMGRDRGISLPGANVLTF.

The V call is TRBV28, the J call TRBJ2-1, with D perhaps matching TRBD1 (6 bases). The germline V gene has CDR1 MDHEN and CDR2 SYDVKM. This CDR3 has 14 residues. V lost 2 bases and J 3 bases, leaving 8 bases between the germline ends. CDR3 residues: CASSLGGFYNEQFF. Written as DNA, the CDR3 is TGTGCCAGCAGTTTAGGGGGCTTCTACAATGAGCAGTTCTTC.

The chain has TRBV10-1 and TRBJ2-1, with D uncertain. There are 12 residues in the CDR3. V lost 5 bases and J 10 bases, leaving 12 bases between the germline ends. The germline V gene encodes CDR1 WNHNN and CDR2 SYGVQD (reference sequence). The CDR3: CASSNRLSEQFF. CDR3 nucleotide sequence: TGCGCCAGCAGTAATCGATTGAGCGAGCAGTTCTTC.

This chain joins TRBV28 and TRBJ1-1; no clear D gene. Deletions cut 1 base from V and 14 bases from J, with 17 bases between. The CDR3 loop spans 13 amino acids. Germline values: CDR1 MDHEN, CDR2 SYDVKM. The CDR3 bases are TGTGCCAGCAGTTTATCTTCTTGTGGAGATGCCTTCTTT. It is translated as CASSLSSCGDAFF.

About this clonotype: This likely comes from a read error, as the CDR3 has no conserved phenylalanine or tryptophan at its end. The chain joins TRBV7-9 to TRBJ1-1; 11 bases fit TRBD1. Germline lookup yields CDR1 SEHNR and CDR2 FQNEAQ (reference sequence). V lost 5 bases and J lost 4; bases outside the gene matches: 9. The CDR3 sequence is 16 residues long. CDR3 loop: CASSPRGTGGITEAFT. CDR3 bases: TGTGCCAGCAGCCCCCGGGGGACAGGGGGAATCACTGAAGCTTTCACT.

To note about this clonotype: Likely a read error: the CDR3 ends without its conserved phenylalanine or tryptophan. This sequence joins TRBV24-1 and TRBJ2-3; D is undetermined. This CDR3 is 13 amino acids long. Germline V lookup: CDR1 KGHDR, CDR2 SFDVKD. The CDR3 bases are TGTGCCACCACGGCCTCCGGCACAGTTACGCAGTATATT. This codes for CATTASGTVTQYI.

This sequence joins TRBV29-1 and TRBJ1-1; D ambiguous. CDR1 SQVTM and CDR2 ANQGSEA come from the germline V gene. CDR3 length: 12 residues. V was shortened by 4 bases and J by 4 bases, with 10 bases between the two germline ends. The CDR3 protein is CSVGSGITEAFF. The CDR3 bases are TGCAGCGTTGGATCCGGGATCACTGAAGCTTTCTTT.

This clonotype is a singleton in its sample. The rearrangement uses TRBV6-1 and TRBJ1-1; no definite D call. The CDR3 extends over 13 amino acids. Trimming cost V 7 bases and J 6 bases, with 15 bases left between them. CDR1 MNHNS and CDR2 SASEGT come from the germline V gene. CDR3 amino acids: CASIEGAHPEAFF. In nucleotides, the CDR3 is TGTGCCAGCATAGAGGGAGCTCACCCTGAAGCTTTCTTT.

In its sample, this clonotype was seen once. One junction end disagrees with the germline gene, perhaps due to a read error. The chain carries TRBV11-1 and TRBJ2-3; D uncertain. The CDR3 has 19 amino acids. Germline loops: CDR1 SGHAT, CDR2 FQDESV (reference sequence). CDR3 in amino acids: CASNSWGSSVGARTDTQYF. The CDR3 region has the DNA TGTGCCAGCAACTCTTGGGGAAGCTCTGTTGGAGCCCGCACGGATACGCAGTATTTT.

Points on this clonotype: The germline gene is not matched at one end of the junction; a read error may be the cause. The chain joins TRBV11-1 to TRBJ2-4; 8 nucleotides match TRBD2. The CDR3 consists of 17 residues. Germline CDR1 and CDR2: SGHAT and FQDESV (reference sequence). CDR3 DNA sequence: TGTACCAGCAGCTTTCTCGGGACTAGTGGGACCGAAAACATTCAGTACTTC. As protein: CTSSFLGTSGTENIQYF. Based on the CDR3 plus reference TRBV11-1 and TRBJ2-4, the full variable domain is EAEVAQSPRYKITEKSQAVAFWCDPISGHATLYWYRQILGQGPELLVQFQDESVVDDSQLPKDRFSAERLKGVDSTLKIQPAELGDSAMYLCTSSFLGTSGTENIQYFGAGTRLSVL.

A word on this clonotype: An end of the junction differs from the germline gene, which may be a read error. The chain combines TRBV11-1 with TRBJ2-5; D gene ambiguous. The closer fit of TRBJ2-1 to the DNA end suggests the J call may be wrong. The germline V gene has CDR1 SGHAT and CDR2 FQDESV (reference sequence). The CDR3 contains 15 residues. The CDR3 DNA reads TGTGCCAACAGCTTCCATGGACCACTGGACAATGAGCAGTTCTTC. Translation: CANSFHGPLDNEQFF.

Details on this clonotype: An end of the junction does not agree with germline; a read error may underlie this. The V gene is TRBV14, the J gene TRBJ2-1; D is possibly TRBD2 (5 bases). This CDR3 region has 14 residues. CDR1 SGHDN and CDR2 FVKESK come from the germline V gene. The CDR3 protein is CASSQGGGLGEQFF. The CDR3 bases are TGTGCGAGCAGCCAAGGTGGCGGGCTTGGGGAGCAGTTCTTC.

The V gene is TRBV29-1, the J gene TRBJ2-7; possibly TRBD2 for D (5 bases). Trimming stripped 6 bases from V and 1 base from J, with 16 bases between. The CDR3 runs 14 residues. Germline CDR1 SQVTM, CDR2 ANQGSEA. The CDR3 loop reads CSVFTSGGSYEQYF. CDR3 in DNA: TGCAGCGTCTTTACTAGTGGCGGATCCTACGAGCAGTACTTC.

About this clonotype: A read error may produce the germline difference seen at one junction end. The V call is TRBV28, the J call TRBJ1-1; D gene ambiguous. Germline loops: CDR1 MDHEN, CDR2 SYDVKM. There are 12 residues in the CDR3. The CDR3 coding sequence is TGTGCCAGCAATTTAATCCTTACTGAAGCTTTCTTT. This translates into CASNLILTEAFF.